Listed below are T cell receptor beta chains from one sample, sequenced in a study of T-cell reconstitution after alpha-beta-depleted transplantation in children. TCRdb reprocessed the PCR reads via MiXCR and lists one record per CDR3 protein. The sample includes some 500,000 distinct CDR3 sequences, approximately 20% of them seen just once. The sequences come from PBMCs from the stem cell graft donor, collected from the stem cell graft. These receptors were collected from a human donor who donated a stem cell graft to a child with acute lymphoblastic leukemia. Both conserved end residues are part of each CDR3. Fields, in order: clone size, D gene, J gene, V gene, CDR3 length, CDR3 DNA, CDR3 protein. D genes are given only for firm matches. The size of a clone is reported for some rows only, either as once, few or many, or as a class for expanded clones.

. | . | TRBJ2-1 | TRBV7-9 | 17 | TGTGCCAGCAGCGCTCCAATTGCGGGTCACTCCTACAATGAGCAGTTCTTC | CASSAPIAGHSYNEQFF
. | . | TRBJ2-1 | TRBV4-1 | 19 | TGCGCCAGCAGCCAAGTCGGAGGTCCGTATTATAGCGGCGACAATGAGCAGTTCTTC | CASSQVGGPYYSGDNEQFF
few | . | TRBJ1-2 | TRBV15 | 13 | TGTGCCACCAGCAGTTACCCCAACTATGGCTACACCTTC | CATSSYPNYGYTF
. | TRBD2 | TRBJ2-3 | TRBV5-5 | 15 | TGTGCCAGCAGACCGGGACTAGCGGGAGGGTCCGAGTGGAATTTT | CASRPGLAGGSEWNF
. | . | TRBJ2-1 | TRBV6-1 | 12 | TGTGCCAGCACACCACAGGAAGGTGAGCAGTTCTTC | CASTPQEGEQFF
few | . | TRBJ2-7 | TRBV6-1 | 13 | TGTGCCAGCAGTCCTGGTAGGGACGGCGAGCAGTACTTC | CASSPGRDGEQYF
. | . | TRBJ2-1 | TRBV24-1 | 14 | TGTGCCACCAGTGATCCAGAACCTTCCCATGAGCAGTTCTTC | CATSDPEPSHEQFF
few | . | TRBJ1-6 | TRBV29-1 | 13 | TGCAGCGTTAAAAGGGACTATAATTCACCCCTCCACTTT | CSVKRDYNSPLHF
. | . | TRBJ1-5 | TRBV7-2 | 15 | TGTGCCAGCAGCTTAACCAGGGGAGGAAATCAGCCCCAGCATTTT | CASSLTRGGNQPQHF
few | . | TRBJ2-5 | TRBV12-3/TRBV12-4 | 15 | TGTGCCAGCAGTTTAGTCGTGACTAGTCTTTGGACCCAGTACTTC | CASSLVVTSLWTQYF
many | . | TRBJ2-7 | TRBV19 | 13 | TGTGCCAGTTCCAGGGGCCTCTCCTACGAGCAGTACTTC | CASSRGLSYEQYF
. | TRBD1 | TRBJ2-2 | TRBV4-1 | 16 | TGCGCCAGCAGCCAACATCCGGGACAGGGAACCGGGGAGCTGTTTTTT | CASSQHPGQGTGELFF
few | TRBD2 | TRBJ2-5 | TRBV5-1 | 15 | TGCGCCAGCAGCTTGGTGGTAGCGGGCCGAGAGACCCAGTACTTC | CASSLVVAGRETQYF
few | . | TRBJ1-3 | TRBV14 | 14 | TGTGCCAGCAAAGGGGTTCTCTCTGGAAACACCATATATTTT | CASKGVLSGNTIYF
. | . | TRBJ1-3 | TRBV12-3/TRBV12-4 | 14 | TGTGCCAGCAGTTTAGCAAGGGCTGGAAACACCATATATTTT | CASSLARAGNTIYF
few | . | TRBJ1-5 | TRBV20-1 | 13 | TGCAGTGCTAGTGGACACTTTAATCAGCCCCAGCATTTT | CSASGHFNQPQHF
. | . | TRBJ2-7 | TRBV20-1 | 13 | TGCAGTGCCAACCCCTCGGGGCCCTACGAGCAGTACTTC | CSANPSGPYEQYF
few | TRBD1 | TRBJ2-1 | TRBV5-1 | 15 | TGCGCCAGCAGCGTTCCAGGGGGCGCGAGGCTTGAGCAGTTCTTC | CASSVPGGARLEQFF
few | . | TRBJ2-7 | TRBV12-3/TRBV12-4 | 15 | TGTGCCAGCAGTCCCCGAGCTAGAACCTCCTACGAGCAGTACTTC | CASSPRARTSYEQYF
. | . | TRBJ2-5 | TRBV6-1 | 14 | TGTGCCAGCAGTGAAACAGGGAGCGTAGAGACCCAGTACTTC | CASSETGSVETQYF
. | TRBD1 | TRBJ1-2 | TRBV5-1 | 15 | TGCGCCAGCAGCTTTGAGGGGGCCGCGAACTATGGCTACACCTTC | CASSFEGAANYGYTF
. | . | TRBJ1-1 | TRBV7-9 | 17 | TGTGCCAGCAGCTTCGACGACGGGACGCTTAGAGGAACTGAAGCTTTCTTT | CASSFDDGTLRGTEAFF
few | . | TRBJ1-4 | TRBV7-9 | 13 | TGTGCCAGTGGACCCCTGCGGGAGGAAAAACTGTTTTTT | CASGPLREEKLFF
few | . | TRBJ2-6 | TRBV4-1 | 16 | TGCGCCAGCAGCCAAGAGCCCGGATCCGGGGCCAACGTCCTGACTTTC | CASSQEPGSGANVLTF
. | . | TRBJ2-5 | TRBV3-1 | 15 | TGTGCCGGCAGCCAAGCGGGACAGGCCCAAGAGACCCAGTACTTC | CAGSQAGQAQETQYF
. | . | TRBJ1-1 | TRBV7-9 | 14 | TGTGCCAGCAGCTTGGGCGGACAAGCCACTGAAGCTTTCTTT | CASSLGGQATEAFF
many | TRBD2 | TRBJ2-3 | TRBV10-3 | 14 | TGTGCCATCAGTCCTAGCGGGAGGGCAGATACGCAGTATTTT | CAISPSGRADTQYF
. | . | TRBJ2-1 | TRBV15 | 13 | TGTGCCACCAGCAGAGGCAGGGGCAATGAGCAGTTCTTC | CATSRGRGNEQFF
. | TRBD1 | TRBJ2-6 | TRBV27 | 17 | TGTGCCAGCAGTCCCCCGGGACAGCTCTCTGGGGCCAACGTCCTGACTTTC | CASSPPGQLSGANVLTF
. | TRBD2 | TRBJ2-3 | TRBV5-6 | 15 | TGTGCCAGCATCTTCGGACTAGCGGATACAGATACGCAGTATTTT | CASIFGLADTDTQYF
. | TRBD1 | TRBJ2-2 | TRBV20-1 | 16 | TGCAGTGCTAGAGATTACAGGGGGCAAGGCACCGGGGAGCTGTTTTTT | CSARDYRGQGTGELFF
few | TRBD1 | TRBJ2-5 | TRBV11-1 | 16 | TGTGCCAGCAGCACCGAGGGACAGGGAACATGGGAGACCCAGTACTTC | CASSTEGQGTWETQYF
few | TRBD2 | TRBJ2-1 | TRBV12-3/TRBV12-4 | 15 | TGTGCCAGCCGGTACGGGACTAGTGGATTCAATGAGCAGTTCTTC | CASRYGTSGFNEQFF
few | . | TRBJ2-5 | TRBV15 | 16 | TGTGCCACCAGCGGATCCTTGGGGGGAGCAGGAGAGACCCAGTACTTC | CATSGSLGGAGETQYF
few | TRBD2 | TRBJ2-5 | TRBV18 | 15 | TGTGCCAGCTCATCGGGACTAGAGGGCAGAGAGACCCAGTACTTC | CASSSGLEGRETQYF
. | . | TRBJ1-2 | TRBV29-1 | 13 | TGCAGCGTTGAAGATGGCGGTTGGCATGGCTACACCTTC | CSVEDGGWHGYTF
. | TRBD1 | TRBJ1-2 | TRBV27 | 15 | TGTGCCAGCAGTTTATCGGGACAGGGCCCCTATGGCTACACCTTC | CASSLSGQGPYGYTF
. | TRBD2 | TRBJ2-3 | TRBV5-1 | 16 | TGCGCCAGCAGCTTGACTAGCGGGAGGGCTCCAAATACGCAGTATTTT | CASSLTSGRAPNTQYF
. | . | TRBJ2-5 | TRBV4-2 | 14 | TGTGCCAGCAGCCATACAGCGGGCGAAGAGACCCAGTACTTC | CASSHTAGEETQYF
few | . | TRBJ1-5 | TRBV4-1 | 15 | TGCGCCAGCAGCCAAGCGGGGGGCCGCAATCAGCCCCAGCATTTT | CASSQAGGRNQPQHF
. | TRBD1 | TRBJ2-7 | TRBV7-3 | 16 | TGTGCCAGCAGCCCACCCGCGACAGGGACGGTCTACGAGCAGTACTTC | CASSPPATGTVYEQYF
. | TRBD2 | TRBJ2-1 | TRBV29-1 | 19 | TGCAGCGTTGATCGCGCTAGCGGGAGGCCCCTTTTCAGGTGCAATGAGCAGTTCTTC | CSVDRASGRPLFRCNEQFF
. | TRBD2 | TRBJ2-3 | TRBV7-9 | 17 | TGTGCCAGCAGCTCCTCCCGGACGGGAGGGGCAACAGATACGCAGTATTTT | CASSSSRTGGATDTQYF
. | . | TRBJ1-3 | TRBV19 | 13 | TGTGCCAGTAGTACCCAGGCTGGAAACACCATATATTTT | CASSTQAGNTIYF
. | . | TRBJ2-3 | TRBV30 | 14 | TGTGCCTGGAGTGTATTGACGGGTGGAGATACGCAGTATTTT | CAWSVLTGGDTQYF
few | TRBD1 | TRBJ2-5 | TRBV5-1 | 13 | TGCGCCAGCAGCGTGGGACAGCAAGAGACCCAGTACTTC | CASSVGQQETQYF
. | TRBD1 | TRBJ2-6 | TRBV5-1 | 18 | TGCGCCAGCATGTGGGACAGCTACTTCAGCTCTGGGGCCAACGTCCTGACTTTC | CASMWDSYFSSGANVLTF
few | . | TRBJ2-3 | TRBV5-1 | 15 | TGCGCCAGCACCCCTCAGCCGACGGCAGGGGATACGCAGTATTTT | CASTPQPTAGDTQYF
few | TRBD1 | TRBJ2-6 | TRBV27 | 17 | TGTGCCAGCAGTCGAGGGACAGGGGGTGGTGGGGCCAACGTCCTGACTTTC | CASSRGTGGGGANVLTF
few | TRBD1 | TRBJ2-7 | TRBV15 | 15 | TGTGCCACCAGCAGAGATTCGACAGGGGAAGACGAGCAGTACTTC | CATSRDSTGEDEQYF
. | . | TRBJ1-2 | TRBV5-5 | 15 | TGTGCCAGCAGCAGAGACAGTTTGGCTAACTATGGCTACACCTTC | CASSRDSLANYGYTF
. | . | TRBJ1-2 | TRBV12-3/TRBV12-4 | 15 | TGTGCCAGCAGTGCCCGGACGGGGCCACTCCATGGCTACACCTTC | CASSARTGPLHGYTF
. | . | TRBJ1-1 | TRBV12-3/TRBV12-4 | 14 | TGTGCCAGCAGTTCAGGGCCCATGAACACTGAAGCTTTCTTT | CASSSGPMNTEAFF
few | . | TRBJ2-7 | TRBV6-1 | 13 | TGTGCCAGCAGCCGCGGGTCCCGCTACGAGCAGTACTTC | CASSRGSRYEQYF
. | . | TRBJ2-1 | TRBV10-2 | 14 | TGCGCCAGCGCTATTGGGGGCTCCTACAATGAGCAGTTCTTC | CASAIGGSYNEQFF